The 10 T cell receptor beta chains below come from one sample, sequenced in a study of control samples from healthy donors and cancer patients. Assay used: immunoSEQ multiplex PCR; TCRdb lists only in-frame clones, some missing. This table has hundreds of thousands of clones, 90% appearing once. Material: PBMCs. The receptors come from a middle-aged man with head and neck cancer.

The chain combines TRBV5-1 with TRBJ2-5, with 12 bases lining up with TRBD1. Trimming at V came to 4 bases and at J to 5 bases, leaving 6 bases not matched to a gene. CDR1 SGHRS and CDR2 YFSETQ come from the germline V gene. The CDR3 contains 15 residues. The CDR3 sequence is CASSGGQGAGETQYF. The CDR3 coding sequence is TGCGCCAGCAGCGGGGGACAGGGGGCGGGTGAGACCCAGTACTTC. The whole variable domain, filled in from reference TRBV5-1 and TRBJ2-5, reads KAGVTQTPRYLIKTRGQQVTLSCSPISGHRSVSWYQQTPGQGLQFLFEYFSETQRNKGNFPGRFSGRQFSNSRSEMNVSTLELGDSALYLCASSGGQGAGETQYFGPGTRLLVL.

The V gene is TRBV5-8, the J gene TRBJ1-5, with D unresolved. The CDR3 contains 11 residues. Trimming pared 4 bases from V and 7 bases from J, leaving 6 bases between. From germline, CDR1 is SGHTS and CDR2 YDEGEE. The CDR3 bases are TGTGCCAGCAGCCCGGTACAGCCCCAGCATTTT. This codes for CASSPVQPQHF.

A few counts support this clone. The chain uses TRBV7-8 and TRBJ2-7; the D gene is possibly TRBD1 (7 bases). The germline V and J ends were trimmed by 1 base and 2 bases, with 15 bases remaining between them. The CDR3 extends over 16 amino acids. Per germline, CDR1 SGHVS and CDR2 FQNEAQ. CDR3 nucleotide sequence: TGTGCCAGCAGCTTAGAAGGGGGCCTAGCGACCTACGAGCAGTACTTC. It encodes CASSLEGGLATYEQYF.

The chain uses TRBV4-3 and TRBJ1-2; unclear D gene. This CDR3 is built from 14 residues. With 2 bases removed from V and 1 base from J, the gap between germline ends came to 8 bases. From germline, CDR1 is LGHNA and CDR2 YSLEER. The CDR3 spells CASSQTVDNYGYTF. DNA for the CDR3: TGCGCCAGCAGCCAAACAGTAGATAACTATGGCTACACCTTC.

The gene calls are TRBV4-1 and TRBJ2-2; D is perhaps TRBD2 (5 bases). The germline CDR1 and CDR2 sequences are MGHRA and YSYEKL. The length of the CDR3 is 17 residues. Trimming cost V 6 bases and J 1 base, with 18 bases left between them. Here the CDR3 DNA reads TGCGCCAGCAGATCCCTCGACCGACTACAGAACACCGGGGAGCTGTTTTTT. It specifies CASRSLDRLQNTGELFF.

This clone was detected ten times or more. The chain has TRBV6-1 and TRBJ2-3; no firm D call. Germline assignment: CDR1 MNHNS and CDR2 SASEGT. This CDR3 comprises 14 residues. Trimming removed 2 bases at V and 2 bases at J, with 8 bases between. Here the CDR3 DNA reads TGTGCCAGCAGTGAAACTGGGCCCACAGATACGCAGTATTTT. Translation: CASSETGPTDTQYF.

V usage is TRBV28 and J usage is TRBJ2-1; D ambiguous. Germline V lookup: CDR1 MDHEN, CDR2 SYDVKM. The CDR3 covers 17 residues. V was clipped by 7 bases and J by 3 bases, with 22 bases between them. The CDR3 loop reads CASTTNLRGSDYNEQFF. The CDR3, as DNA: TGTGCCAGCACCACTAATCTCCGTGGGTCCGACTACAATGAGCAGTTCTTC.

V and J are TRBV24-1 and TRBJ2-5; TRBD1 aligns across 8 bases. Germline CDR1 and CDR2: KGHDR and SFDVKD. This CDR3 region has 15 residues. Trimming removed 3 bases from V and 7 bases from J; junction bases left unmatched: 9. As DNA, the CDR3 is TGTGCCACCAGTGATGATAGGACAGGGATCGGGACCCAGTACTTC. Amino acids: CATSDDRTGIGTQYF.

This rearrangement joins TRBV3-1 (or the pseudogene TRBV3-2) to TRBJ2-3, with a weak D call TRBD2 (6 bases). The germline gives CDR1 LGHDT, CDR2 YNNKEL (reference sequence). V was cut by 1 base and J by 1 base, with 9 bases left in between. CDR3 length: 15 residues. The CDR3 sequence: CASSQGAGRTDTQYF. In DNA form, the CDR3 reads TGTGCCAGCAGCCAAGGGGCGGGGCGCACAGATACGCAGTATTTT.

Only one count was recorded for this clone. The rearrangement joins TRBV18 to TRBJ2-3, with a weak D call TRBD2 (5 bases). Germline lookup yields CDR1 KGHSH and CDR2 LQKENI. The CDR3 spans 15 residues. V lost 10 bases, J lost 1 base, and 18 bases lay in between. The CDR3 DNA reads TGTGCCACCCTACCCCCAAGCGGAGGCACAGATACGCAGTATTTT. It codes for CATLPPSGGTDTQYF.